Listed here is a single T cell receptor (beta chain). No antigen is known for it. The data are from a study of CD8 T cells in Susac syndrome. Study background: When blood was collected, patients with Susac syndrome were therapy-naive, were taking corticosteroids, or were receiving intravenous immunoglobulin alone. Overall study results and limits: The number of Susac-specific public clones found was roughly 16 in total CD8+ repertoires and roughly 5 in CD8+ TEMRA repertoires.

From germline, CDR1 is SGHRS and CDR2 YFSETQ. V gave up 0 bases and J gave up 2 bases, with 9 bases separating them. This CDR3 has 14 residues. FACS was used to enrich TEMRA cells, whereas the CD8+ and CD4+ T cells were obtained by negative isolation. Reverse transcription of roughly 0.5 to 1 ug RNA was carried out with random hexamers. TCRdb reanalysed the immunoSEQ multiplex PCR reads using MiXCR and keeps one entry per CDR3 protein. Seen here are roughly 76,000 distinct CDR3 sequences, about 93% observed once, and the top ten hold roughly 0.45%. The chain has TRBV5-1 and TRBJ2-7; D possibly corresponds to TRBD1 (5 bases). Sample: CD8+ T cells from PBMCs. This sequence originates from a human donor with Susac syndrome. The CDR3 sequence: CASSLVWGPYEQYF. The DNA of the CDR3 is TGCGCCAGCAGCTTGGTGTGGGGCCCCTACGAGCAGTACTTC.